Detailed here is one T cell receptor (beta chain). Its target is unknown. Trimming took 5 bases from V and 7 from J; bases not matched to a gene: 6. The CDR3 is 15 residues long. Germline V lookup: CDR1 MDHEN, CDR2 SYDVKM. The data stem from a study of CD4 T cells in relation to SARS-CoV-2 and coronaviruses. Across the whole study: After 10 days of antigen culture, PBMC TCR beta CDR3s were sequenced.

CD4+ T cells from unexposed donors were obtained before the COVID-19 pandemic (2011-2018). CD4+ T cells were isolated from the cells after nine to eleven days of culture. As cell numbers allowed, unexposed-donor CD4+ T cells faced SARS-CoV-2 S/N and four cold-coronavirus spikes. The repertoire was sequenced with immunoSEQ multiplex PCR; TCRdb's copy has only in-frame clones and lacks some. The top ten clones hold roughly a sixth of a sample with 20,000 to 25,000 clones, more than 65% of them seen once. Material: CD4+ T cells from PBMCs, cultured in vitro. This receptor was taken from a human donor in good health. This rearrangement joins TRBV28 to TRBJ2-2; 11 bases are a match to TRBD1. The CDR3 DNA reads TGTGCCAGCAGTCGTGGACAGGGGGCCGTCGGGGAGCTGTTTTTT. It specifies CASSRGQGAVGELFF.